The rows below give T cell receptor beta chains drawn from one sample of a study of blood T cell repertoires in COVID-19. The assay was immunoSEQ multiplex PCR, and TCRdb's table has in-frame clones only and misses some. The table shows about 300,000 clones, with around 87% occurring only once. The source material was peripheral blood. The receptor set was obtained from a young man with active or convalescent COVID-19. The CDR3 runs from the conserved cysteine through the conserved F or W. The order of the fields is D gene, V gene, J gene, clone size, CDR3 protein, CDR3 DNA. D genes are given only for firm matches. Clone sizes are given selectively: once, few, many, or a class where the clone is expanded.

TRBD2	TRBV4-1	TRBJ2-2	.	CASSQDQGEGGITGELFF	TGCGCCAGCAGCCAAGATCAAGGGGAGGGAGGGATCACCGGGGAGCTGTTTTTT
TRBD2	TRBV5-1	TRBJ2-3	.	CASSLGQAGGWDTQYF	TGCGCCAGCAGCTTGGGGCAAGCGGGAGGATGGGATACGCAGTATTTT
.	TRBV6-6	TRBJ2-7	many	CASTPTETNEQYF	TGTGCCAGCACCCCGACCGAGACTAACGAGCAGTACTTC
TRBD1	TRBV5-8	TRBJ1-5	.	CASSLVPGGAGQPQHF	TGTGCCAGCAGCTTGGTTCCAGGGGGCGCGGGGCAGCCCCAGCATTTT
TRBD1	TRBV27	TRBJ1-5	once	CASSSGTGVLYGQPQHF	TGTGCCAGCAGTTCCGGGACAGGGGTCCTATACGGTCAGCCCCAGCATTTT
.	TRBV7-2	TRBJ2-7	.	CASSSSLQTHKQYF	TGTGCCAGCAGCTCCTCATTGCAGACTCACAAGCAGTACTTC
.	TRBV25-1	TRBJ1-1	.	CASSDRGTEAFF	TGTGCCAGCAGTGATAGGGGGACTGAAGCTTTCTTT
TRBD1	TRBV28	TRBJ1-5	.	CASSEGGLDPPKPQHF	TGTGCCAGCAGCGAAGGGGGCTTAGACCCCCCGAAGCCCCAGCATTTT
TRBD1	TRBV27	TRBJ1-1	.	CASRYGQGGTEAFF	TGTGCCAGCAGGTACGGACAGGGTGGCACTGAAGCTTTCTTT
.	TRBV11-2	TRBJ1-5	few	CASSPQGLTEPQHF	TGTGCCAGCAGCCCTCAGGGTTTGACGGAGCCCCAGCATTTT
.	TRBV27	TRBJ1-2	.	CASSLGGAYGYTF	TGTGCCAGCAGTTTAGGGGGCGCGTATGGCTACACCTTC
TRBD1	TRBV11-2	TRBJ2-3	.	CASTAPGQSTDTQYF	TGTGCCAGCACCGCCCCGGGACAGAGCACAGATACGCAGTATTTT
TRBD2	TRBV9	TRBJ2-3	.	CASSVGEAGAITDTQYF	TGTGCCAGCAGCGTAGGGGAAGCGGGGGCGATCACAGATACGCAGTATTTT
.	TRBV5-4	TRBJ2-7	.	CASSLASGREQYF	TGTGCCAGCAGCTTGGCCTCGGGGAGGGAGCAGTACTTC
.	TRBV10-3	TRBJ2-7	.	CAISEGAYEQYF	TGTGCCATCAGTGAAGGAGCCTACGAGCAGTACTTC
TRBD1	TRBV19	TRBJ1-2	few	CATRAQGLYGYTF	TGTGCCACCAGAGCACAGGGGCTCTATGGCTACACCTTC
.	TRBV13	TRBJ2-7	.	CASSLQNEQYF	TGTGCCAGCAGCTTACAGAACGAGCAGTACTTC
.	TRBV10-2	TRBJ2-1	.	CASSEFRSSYNEQFF	TGCGCCAGCAGTGAGTTTCGGAGCTCCTACAATGAGCAGTTCTTC
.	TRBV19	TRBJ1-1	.	CASSIGGGLDTEAFF	TGTGCCAGTAGTATAGGGGGGGGACTCGACACTGAAGCTTTCTTT
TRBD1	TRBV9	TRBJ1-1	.	CASRRTGGPNTEAFF	TGTGCCAGCAGGCGAACAGGGGGCCCGAACACTGAAGCTTTCTTT
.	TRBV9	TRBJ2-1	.	CASSLGRNEQFF	TGTGCCAGCAGCTTAGGCCGGAATGAGCAGTTCTTC
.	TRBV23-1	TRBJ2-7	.	CASSAGWGVLSYEQYF	TGCGCCAGCAGTGCGGGCTGGGGGGTCCTGTCCTACGAGCAGTACTTC
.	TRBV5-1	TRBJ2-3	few	CASSGQGSGDTQYF	TGCGCCAGCAGTGGCCAGGGGTCGGGAGATACGCAGTATTTT
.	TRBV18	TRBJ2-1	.	CASSPSGGDYNEQFF	TGTGCCAGCTCACCAAGTGGCGGGGACTACAATGAGCAGTTCTTC
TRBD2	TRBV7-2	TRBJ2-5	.	CASSPTAGGGTQYF	TGTGCCAGCAGCCCGACAGCGGGGGGCGGGACCCAGTACTTC
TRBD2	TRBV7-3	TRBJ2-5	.	CASSFPPFDQREHSETQYF	TGTGCCAGCAGCTTTCCCCCATTCGACCAGCGGGAACATTCAGAGACCCAGTACTTC
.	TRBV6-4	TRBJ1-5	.	CASSETGNQPQHF	TGTGCCAGCAGTGAAACAGGCAATCAGCCCCAGCATTTT
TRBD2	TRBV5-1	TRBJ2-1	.	CASSLLRLAPWFF	TGCGCCAGCAGCTTGCTTCGACTAGCGCCATGGTTCTTC
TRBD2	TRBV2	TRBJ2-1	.	CASKFSGNEQFF	TGTGCCAGCAAATTTAGCGGGAATGAGCAGTTCTTC
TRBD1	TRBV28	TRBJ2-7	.	CASRGQGGFHEQYF	TGTGCCAGCAGAGGACAGGGTGGTTTCCACGAGCAGTACTTC
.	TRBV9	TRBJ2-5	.	CASSVDSSETQYF	TGTGCCAGCAGCGTAGACTCGTCGGAGACCCAGTACTTC
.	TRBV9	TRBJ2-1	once	CASSASYNEQFF	TGTGCCAGCAGCGCGAGTTACAATGAGCAGTTCTTC
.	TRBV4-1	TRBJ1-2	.	CASSQESRGYGYTF	TGCGCCAGCAGCCAAGAATCCAGGGGTTATGGCTACACCTTC
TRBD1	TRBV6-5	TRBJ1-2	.	CASSRDSHYGYTF	TGTGCCAGCAGCCGGGACAGCCACTATGGCTACACCTTC
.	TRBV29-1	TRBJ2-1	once	CSVADLRAGVNEQFF	TGCAGCGTTGCTGATTTGCGGGCGGGTGTCAATGAGCAGTTCTTC
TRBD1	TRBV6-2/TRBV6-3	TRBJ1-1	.	CASSYPGGAQYTEAFF	TGTGCCAGCAGTTATCCAGGGGGCGCTCAGTACACTGAAGCTTTCTTT
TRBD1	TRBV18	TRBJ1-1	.	CASSMGQTFEAFF	TGTGCCAGCTCAATGGGACAGACCTTTGAGGCTTTCTTT
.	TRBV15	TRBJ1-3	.	CATSRSRGNTIYF	TGTGCCACCAGCAGATCCAGGGGAAACACCATATATTTT
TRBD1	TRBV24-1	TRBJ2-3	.	CATSDSRQGDTDTQYF	TGTGCCACCAGTGATTCGCGACAGGGGGACACAGATACGCAGTATTTT
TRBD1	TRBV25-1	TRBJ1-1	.	CASASDGTGVAFF	TGTGCCAGCGCTTCCGATGGGACAGGGGTTGCTTTCTTT
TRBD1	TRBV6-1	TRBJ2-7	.	CASSESGGSSYEQYF	TGTGCCAGCAGTGAATCAGGGGGATCTTCCTACGAGCAGTACTTC
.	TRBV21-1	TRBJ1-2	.	CARVTGGARGYTF	TGTGCCAGAGTTACGGGGGGGGCGCGTGGCTACACCTTC
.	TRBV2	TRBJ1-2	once	CASSATSGDGYTF	TGTGCCAGCAGTGCCACATCAGGGGATGGCTACACCTTC